A selection of T cell receptor beta chains follows, all from one sample in a study of blood T cells in healthy people across ages. One entry per CDR3 protein, called by TCRdb with MiXCR from the 5' RACE reads. The table lists more than 500,000 distinct CDR3 sequences, 25% to 35% of them singletons. These data also formed part of another study, on T cells of mothers and their children.

The sequenced sample consisted of blood. The receptor source for this set is a boy aged 2 to 9 in good health. CDR3s leave out the opening cysteine and the closing phenylalanine or tryptophan.

J gene,V gene,CDR3 protein
TRBJ2-2,TRBV30,AWSAQNTGELF
TRBJ2-5,TRBV6-1,ASSSDPQGQETQY
TRBJ2-7,TRBV7-9,ASSSSGTGGYEQY
TRBJ2-5,TRBV24-1,ATSDPRGETQY
TRBJ2-1,TRBV7-9,ASRSGFTYNEQF
TRBJ1-2,TRBV15,ATSRDRGQVRNYT
TRBJ2-7,TRBV6-5,ASQRDRGYEQY
TRBJ2-6,TRBV7-8,ASSGTKTGAGANVLT
TRBJ2-7,TRBV29-1,SVADREPYEQY
TRBJ2-7,TRBV12-3/TRBV12-4,ASSSRDGSYEQY
TRBJ2-5,TRBV10-3,AISESRGDNQETQY
TRBJ1-5,TRBV6-2/TRBV6-3,ASRSDGGRQPQH
TRBJ1-5,TRBV6-5,ASSHIGSNQPQH
TRBJ2-5,TRBV30,AWTLGRLMY
TRBJ2-3,TRBV10-3,AISPTSGGSDTQY
TRBJ1-1,TRBV18,ASSREAF
TRBJ1-1,TRBV20-1,SASTGTRMVAEAF
TRBJ2-3,TRBV11-2,ASRTSGTLSTDTQY
TRBJ2-4,TRBV25-1,ASRNSRSNIQY
TRBJ1-5,TRBV13,ASSLYGTGHQPQH
TRBJ2-2,TRBV7-2,ASSLGYRANTGELF
TRBJ1-2,TRBV6-1,ASSFSGDYYGYT
TRBJ2-5,TRBV24-1,ATQAAGGTQY
TRBJ2-3,TRBV10-3,AINGASSTDTQY
TRBJ2-3,TRBV9,ASSLAGEIADTQY
TRBJ2-7,TRBV28,ASSLTRLVEQY
TRBJ2-3,TRBV5-4,ASSIYGDTQY
TRBJ2-5,TRBV7-9,GSSLGRLPQETQY
TRBJ2-2,TRBV13,ASSGRTSGGDLDTGELF
TRBJ2-2,TRBV12-3/TRBV12-4,ASSFAGAGTGELF
TRBJ2-2,TRBV12-3/TRBV12-4,ASRGGQDTGELF
TRBJ2-1,TRBV7-9,ASSLGSGSSYNEQF
TRBJ2-7,TRBV12-3/TRBV12-4,ASRLGRQGLSYEQY
TRBJ2-5,TRBV20-1,SAPLAGGTQETQY
TRBJ2-5,TRBV27,ASAGLAGAQETQY
TRBJ2-5,TRBV19,ASSLQVRGTQY
TRBJ1-2,TRBV4-3,ASSQDVGGYYGYT
TRBJ2-5,TRBV20-1,SAREAVIISQY
TRBJ1-6,TRBV20-1,SALGTGDIRNSPLH
TRBJ2-5,TRBV7-9,AQTEAWKETQY
.,TRBV4-3,ASSQEQLAHTYNEQF
TRBJ2-5,TRBV7-2,ASSLHGAGQEIQY
.,TRBV19,ASSIYKTGGNEQF
TRBJ2-5,TRBV27,ASSYSPGLAGETQY
TRBJ2-7,TRBV11-2,ASSLARTGVPEQY
TRBJ2-7,TRBV7-9,ASSPLWLTESYEQY
TRBJ2-5,TRBV30,AWGGRPETQY
TRBJ2-1,TRBV9,ASSPWTSGGGEQF
TRBJ2-5,TRBV3-1,ASSPLGAGGSRETQY
TRBJ2-5,TRBV3-1,ASTSGKETQY
TRBJ2-1,TRBV5-1,ASSGRGGGHEQF
.,TRBV2,ASSEALGGSRYNEQF
TRBJ2-4,TRBV12-3/TRBV12-4,ASSRTGKNIQY
TRBJ1-4,TRBV12-3/TRBV12-4,ASSSLARQANEKLF
TRBJ1-2,TRBV12-5,ASGLARQGDYGYT
TRBJ2-1,TRBV10-3,AISELDWFEQF
TRBJ2-5,TRBV11-2,ASSSTRAAETQY